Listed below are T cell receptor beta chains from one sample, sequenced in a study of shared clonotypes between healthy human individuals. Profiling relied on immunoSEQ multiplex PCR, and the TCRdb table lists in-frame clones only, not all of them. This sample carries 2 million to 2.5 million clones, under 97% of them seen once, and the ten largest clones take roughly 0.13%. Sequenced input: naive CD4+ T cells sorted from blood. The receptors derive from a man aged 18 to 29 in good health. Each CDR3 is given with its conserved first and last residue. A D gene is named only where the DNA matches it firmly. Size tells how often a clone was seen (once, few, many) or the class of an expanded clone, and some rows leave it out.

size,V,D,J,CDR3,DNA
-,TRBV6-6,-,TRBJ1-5,CASSYSGQPNQPQHF,TGTGCCAGCAGTTACTCCGGACAGCCCAATCAGCCCCAGCATTTT
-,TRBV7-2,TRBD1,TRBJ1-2,CASSLAGQGEGYTF,TGTGCCAGCAGCTTAGCGGGGCAGGGGGAAGGCTACACCTTC
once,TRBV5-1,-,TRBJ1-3,CASSPYPGQGSGNTIYF,TGCGCCAGCAGCCCCTATCCTGGGCAGGGCTCTGGAAACACCATATATTTT
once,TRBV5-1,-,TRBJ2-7,CASSLGGFDYEQYF,TGCGCCAGCAGCTTGGGGGGGTTCGACTACGAGCAGTACTTC
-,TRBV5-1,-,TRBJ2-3,CASSLAQDTDTQYF,TGCGCCAGCAGCTTAGCCCAGGACACAGATACGCAGTATTTT
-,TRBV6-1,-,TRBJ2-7,CASSAGQGLRYEQYF,TGTGCCAGCAGTGCTGGGCAGGGGTTACGCTACGAGCAGTACTTC
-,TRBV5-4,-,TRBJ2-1,CASSYGPGNEQFF,TGTGCCAGCAGCTATGGACCCGGAAATGAGCAGTTCTTC
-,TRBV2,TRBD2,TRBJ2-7,CASRAGAAYEQYF,TGTGCCAGCAGAGCGGGAGCAGCCTACGAGCAGTACTTC
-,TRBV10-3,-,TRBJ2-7,CAISSGPSSYEQYF,TGTGCCATCAGTTCCGGGCCAAGCTCCTACGAGCAGTACTTC
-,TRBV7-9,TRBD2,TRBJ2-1,CASSPKVLAGYNEQFF,TGTGCCAGCAGCCCCAAAGTGCTAGCGGGGTACAATGAGCAGTTCTTC
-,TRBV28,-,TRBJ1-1,CASRNGQGRFTEAFF,TGTGCCAGCAGAAACGGGCAGGGGAGATTCACTGAAGCTTTCTTT
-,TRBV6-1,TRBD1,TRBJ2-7,CASSLDRDYEQYF,TGTGCCAGCAGTTTGGACAGGGATTACGAGCAGTACTTC
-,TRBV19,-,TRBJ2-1,CASSTPTRSDEQFF,TGTGCCAGTAGTACCCCGACCCGCTCGGATGAGCAGTTCTTC
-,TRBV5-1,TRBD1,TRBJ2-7,CASRKTGDEYEQYF,TGCGCCAGCAGAAAGACAGGGGATGAATACGAGCAGTACTTC
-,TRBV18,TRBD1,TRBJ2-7,CASSPPGQLHEQYF,TGTGCCAGCTCACCACCGGGACAGCTCCACGAGCAGTACTTC
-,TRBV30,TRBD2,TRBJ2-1,CAWSVGGTGGNEQFF,TGTGCCTGGAGTGTGGGCGGTACGGGGGGCAATGAGCAGTTCTTC
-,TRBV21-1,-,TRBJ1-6,CASSKCGSPLHF,TGTGCCAGCAGCAAATGCGGTTCACCCCTCCACTTT
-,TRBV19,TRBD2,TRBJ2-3,CASSMGSGGTRSTDTQYF,TGTGCCAGTAGTATGGGGAGCGGGGGGACCAGGAGCACAGATACGCAGTATTTT
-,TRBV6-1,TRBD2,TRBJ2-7,CASSGKGLKAYEQYF,TGTGCCAGCAGTGGAAAGGGACTAAAAGCTTACGAGCAGTACTTC
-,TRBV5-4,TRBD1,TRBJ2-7,CASSPRQGRNEQYF,TGTGCCAGCAGCCCGCGACAGGGGAGGAACGAGCAGTACTTC
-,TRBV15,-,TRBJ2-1,CATSRSRPSNEQFF,TGTGCCACCAGCAGATCCCGGCCGTCCAATGAGCAGTTCTTC
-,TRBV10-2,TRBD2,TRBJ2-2,CASSDSGSSDGELFF,TGCGCCAGCAGTGATAGCGGGAGTAGTGACGGGGAGCTGTTTTTT
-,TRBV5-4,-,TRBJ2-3,CASSFGVTGAQDTQYF,TGTGCCAGCAGCTTCGGGGTTACGGGAGCACAAGATACGCAGTATTTT
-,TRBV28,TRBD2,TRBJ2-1,CASSYASGTREQFF,TGTGCCAGCAGTTACGCTAGCGGTACGCGGGAGCAGTTCTTC
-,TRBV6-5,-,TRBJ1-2,CASSYSGKGYTF,TGTGCCAGCAGTTATTCAGGGAAAGGCTACACCTTC
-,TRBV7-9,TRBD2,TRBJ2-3,CASRELAGGADTQYF,TGTGCCAGCAGGGAATTAGCGGGAGGAGCAGATACGCAGTATTTT
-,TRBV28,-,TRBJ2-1,CASSPPLGLEQFF,TGTGCCAGCAGTCCTCCCCTAGGACTCGAGCAGTTCTTC
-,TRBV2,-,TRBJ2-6,CASSEGVNGANVLTF,TGTGCCAGCAGTGAGGGGGTAAACGGGGCCAACGTCCTGACTTTC
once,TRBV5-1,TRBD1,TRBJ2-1,CASSSRTGDNEQFF,TGCGCCAGCAGCTCTCGGACAGGCGACAATGAGCAGTTCTTC
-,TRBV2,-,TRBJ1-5,CASSERAQNQPQHF,TGTGCCAGCAGTGAGAGGGCGCAGAATCAGCCCCAGCATTTT
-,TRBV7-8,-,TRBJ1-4,CASSLEPTNEKLFF,TGTGCCAGCAGCTTAGAGCCAACTAATGAAAAACTGTTTTTT
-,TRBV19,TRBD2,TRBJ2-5,CATRTSGSETQYF,TGTGCCACCCGGACTAGCGGGAGTGAGACCCAGTACTTC
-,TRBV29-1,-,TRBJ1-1,CSVVGGPQGNTEAFF,TGCAGCGTTGTGGGGGGGCCCCAGGGGAACACTGAAGCTTTCTTT
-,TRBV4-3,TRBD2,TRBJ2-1,CASRASGNNEQFF,TGCGCCAGCAGGGCTAGCGGGAACAATGAGCAGTTCTTC
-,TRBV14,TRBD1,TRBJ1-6,CASTRSGGSYNSPLHF,TGTGCCAGCACCCGATCAGGGGGCTCCTATAATTCACCCCTCCACTTT
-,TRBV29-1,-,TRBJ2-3,CSVSRRDADTQYF,TGCAGCGTTTCCCGACGGGACGCGGATACGCAGTATTTT
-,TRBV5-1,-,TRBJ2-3,CASSLGTTTDTQYF,TGCGCCAGCAGCTTGGGAACCACCACAGATACGCAGTATTTT
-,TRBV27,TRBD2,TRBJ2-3,CASSLRAGAVTDTQYF,TGTGCCAGCAGTTTAAGAGCGGGGGCCGTCACAGATACGCAGTATTTT
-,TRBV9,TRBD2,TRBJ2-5,CASSVGLAGGWETQYF,TGTGCCAGCAGCGTAGGACTAGCGGGAGGGTGGGAGACCCAGTACTTC
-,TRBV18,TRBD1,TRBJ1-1,CASSPSGGVAEAFF,TGTGCCAGCTCACCTTCAGGGGGCGTTGCTGAAGCTTTCTTT
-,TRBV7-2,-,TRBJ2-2,CASSSYANTGELFF,TGTGCCAGCAGCTCCTACGCGAACACCGGGGAGCTGTTTTTT
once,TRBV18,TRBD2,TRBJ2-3,CASSQVLAPGTDTQYF,TGTGCCAGCTCACAGGTACTAGCGCCCGGTACAGATACGCAGTATTTT
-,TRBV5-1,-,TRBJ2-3,CASSLGGAQGADTQYF,TGCGCCAGCAGCTTGGGGGGGGCGCAGGGAGCAGATACGCAGTATTTT
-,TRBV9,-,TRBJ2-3,CASSVQSINTDTQYF,TGTGCCAGCAGCGTACAAAGTATCAACACAGATACGCAGTATTTT
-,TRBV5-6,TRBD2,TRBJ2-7,CASTAPGLAGVEEQYF,TGTGCCAGTACAGCACCGGGACTAGCGGGGGTGGAAGAGCAGTACTTC
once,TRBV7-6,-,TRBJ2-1,CASSLQTGTYGEQFF,TGTGCCAGCAGCTTACAGACCGGGACTTATGGAGAGCAGTTCTTC
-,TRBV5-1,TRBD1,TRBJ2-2,CASSLRQGTSNTGELFF,TGCGCCAGCAGCCTCCGACAGGGGACTTCGAACACCGGGGAGCTGTTTTTT
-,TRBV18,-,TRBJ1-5,CASSPPGGTNQPQHF,TGTGCCAGCTCACCACCGGGGGGTACCAATCAGCCCCAGCATTTT
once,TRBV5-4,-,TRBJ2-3,CASSTGVVTDTQYF,TGTGCCAGCAGCACGGGGGTGGTCACAGATACGCAGTATTTT
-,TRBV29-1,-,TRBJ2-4,CSVVPSLAKNIQYF,TGCAGCGTCGTACCCAGCCTAGCCAAAAACATTCAGTACTTC
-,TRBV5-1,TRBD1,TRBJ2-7,CASDTRQGHEQYF,TGCGCCAGTGACACCCGACAGGGCCACGAGCAGTACTTC
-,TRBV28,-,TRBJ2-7,CASSLVGSHEQYF,TGTGCCAGCAGTTTGGTGGGGTCCCACGAGCAGTACTTC
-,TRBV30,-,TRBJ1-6,CAWRVGSYNSPLHF,TGTGCCTGGAGAGTTGGTTCCTATAATTCACCCCTCCACTTT
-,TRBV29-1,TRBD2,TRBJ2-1,CSVAPQELLAGGYNEQFF,TGCAGCGTTGCCCCGCAGGAGCTACTAGCGGGAGGCTACAATGAGCAGTTCTTC
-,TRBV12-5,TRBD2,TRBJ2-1,CASGLVLTATSGGSYEQFF,TGTGCTAGTGGTTTGGTACTCACGGCCACTAGCGGGGGATCATATGAGCAGTTCTTC
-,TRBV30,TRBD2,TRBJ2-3,CAWSYSGGFTDTQYF,TGTGCCTGGAGTTACAGCGGGGGGTTCACAGATACGCAGTATTTT